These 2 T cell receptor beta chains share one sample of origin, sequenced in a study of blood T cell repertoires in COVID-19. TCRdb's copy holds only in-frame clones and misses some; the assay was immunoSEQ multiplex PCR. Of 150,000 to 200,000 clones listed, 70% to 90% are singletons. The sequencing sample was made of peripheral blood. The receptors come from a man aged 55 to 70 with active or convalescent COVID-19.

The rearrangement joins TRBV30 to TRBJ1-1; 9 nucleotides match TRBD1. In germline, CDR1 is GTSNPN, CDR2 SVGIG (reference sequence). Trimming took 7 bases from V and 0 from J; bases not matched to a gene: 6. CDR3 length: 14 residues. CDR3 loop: CASGQGPLNTEAFF. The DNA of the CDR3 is TGTGCCTCCGGACAGGGGCCTTTGAACACTGAAGCTTTCTTT.

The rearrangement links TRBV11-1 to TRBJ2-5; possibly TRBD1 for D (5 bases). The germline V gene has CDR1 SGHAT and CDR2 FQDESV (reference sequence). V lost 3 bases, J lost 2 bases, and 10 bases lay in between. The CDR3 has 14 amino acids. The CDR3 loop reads CASSFSPGQETQYF. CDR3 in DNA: TGTGCCAGCAGCTTCTCGCCAGGGCAAGAGACCCAGTACTTC.